This T cell receptor (beta chain) emerged from a study of cytomegalovirus exposure and HLA in healthy donors. The study, taken as a whole, reports: The likely origin of a cluster of highly shared sequence variants was a sequencing artifact.

Germline loops: CDR1 SGHTA, CDR2 FQGTGA. This CDR3 is 14 amino acids long. The V end lost 4 bases, the J end lost 5 bases, and 11 bases lay between the germline ends. This clone was seen a single time. Its specificity is unknown. The PCR had 60 Vbeta and 13 Jbeta primers. Sequencing used immunoSEQ multiplex PCR; TCRdb keeps in-frame clones, though not all of them. The sample has 60,000 to 85,000 clones, roughly four fifths seen once. Source material: PBMCs. The chain links TRBV7-3 to TRBJ2-2, with a weak D call TRBD2 (6 bases). The clonotype comes from a male donor in good health and CMV-seropositive. CDR3 nucleotide sequence: TGTGCCAGCAGCTACGACGCGGGGACCGGGGAGCTGTTTTTT. Its translation: CASSYDAGTGELFF.